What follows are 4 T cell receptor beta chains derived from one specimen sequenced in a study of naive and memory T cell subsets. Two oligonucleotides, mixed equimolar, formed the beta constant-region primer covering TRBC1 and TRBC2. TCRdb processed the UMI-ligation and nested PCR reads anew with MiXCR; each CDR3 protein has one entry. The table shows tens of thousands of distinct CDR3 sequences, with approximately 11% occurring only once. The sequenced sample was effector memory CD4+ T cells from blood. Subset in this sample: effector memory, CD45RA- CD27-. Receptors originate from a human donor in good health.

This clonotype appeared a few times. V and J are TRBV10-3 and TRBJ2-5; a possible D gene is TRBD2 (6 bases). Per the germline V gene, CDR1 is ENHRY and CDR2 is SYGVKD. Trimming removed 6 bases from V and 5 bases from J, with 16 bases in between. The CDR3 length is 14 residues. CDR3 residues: CAIRSSGGAETQYF. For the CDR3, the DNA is TGTGCCATCAGGAGTTCTGGCGGGGCCGAGACCCAGTACTTC.

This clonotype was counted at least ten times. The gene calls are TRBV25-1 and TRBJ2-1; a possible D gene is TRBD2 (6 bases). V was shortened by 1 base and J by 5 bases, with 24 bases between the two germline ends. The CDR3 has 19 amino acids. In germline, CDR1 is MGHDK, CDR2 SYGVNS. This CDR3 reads CASSEFPTSGVDVHNEQFF. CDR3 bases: TGTGCCAGCAGTGAATTCCCGACTAGTGGGGTGGATGTGCACAATGAGCAGTTCTTC.

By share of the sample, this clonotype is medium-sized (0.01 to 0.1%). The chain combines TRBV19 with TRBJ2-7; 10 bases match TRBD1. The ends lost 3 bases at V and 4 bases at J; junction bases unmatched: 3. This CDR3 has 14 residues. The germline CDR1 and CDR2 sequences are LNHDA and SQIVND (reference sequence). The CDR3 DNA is TGTGCCAGTAGTATTGGGACAGGGGCATACGAGCAGTACTTC. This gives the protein CASSIGTGAYEQYF.

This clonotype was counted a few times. CDR3 sequence: CASSPSGPKVPLHF. CDR3 bases: TGTGCCAGCAGCCCCTCGGGACCGAAAGTACCCCTCCACTTT. The J gene is TRBJ1-6, the V gene TRBV3-1, with a tentative D call TRBD1 (5 bases). Germline CDR1 is LGHDT and CDR2 is YNNKEL (reference sequence). Trimming took off 4 bases at V and 12 bases at J, with 16 bases between the two ends. CDR3 size: 14 residues.